A selection of T cell receptor beta chains follows, all from one sample in a study of Tregs in tolerant kidney transplant recipients. Profiling relied on immunoSEQ multiplex PCR, and the TCRdb table lists in-frame clones only, not all of them. The sample has about 240,000 clones; around 81% are singletons. The sample was CD4+ T cells from blood. Source of these receptors: a human donor in good health. Each CDR3 is given with its conserved first and last residue. Each record gives: D gene, V gene, clone size, J gene, CDR3 protein, CDR3 DNA. D genes are given only for firm matches. Rows may omit the clone size; those that give it use once, few, many or a size class.

d_call: .
v_call: TRBV7-9
clone_size: .
j_call: TRBJ1-2
cdr3_aa: CASSLGAGSYGYTF
cdr3_nt: TGTGCCAGCAGCTTAGGCGCAGGGTCGTATGGCTACACCTTC

d_call: TRBD1
v_call: TRBV4-2
clone_size: .
j_call: TRBJ2-4
cdr3_aa: CASSPRTEGQGLNIQYF
cdr3_nt: TGTGCCAGCAGCCCACGGACCGAGGGACAGGGGTTGAACATTCAGTACTTC

d_call: .
v_call: TRBV19
clone_size: once
j_call: TRBJ1-5
cdr3_aa: CATQAGGRNQPQHF
cdr3_nt: TGTGCCACCCAGGCCGGGGGTCGCAATCAGCCCCAGCATTTT

d_call: .
v_call: TRBV11-2
clone_size: few
j_call: TRBJ2-1
cdr3_aa: CASSLRPDSSYNEQFF
cdr3_nt: TGTGCCAGCAGCTTAAGACCGGACAGCTCCTACAATGAGCAGTTCTTC

d_call: .
v_call: TRBV30
clone_size: .
j_call: TRBJ2-1
cdr3_aa: CAWSVKGLQGVNEQFF
cdr3_nt: TGTGCCTGGAGTGTTAAGGGACTCCAAGGGGTCAATGAGCAGTTCTTC

d_call: TRBD2
v_call: TRBV7-7
clone_size: .
j_call: TRBJ2-1
cdr3_aa: CASSTGAGGSYNEQFF
cdr3_nt: TGTGCCAGCAGCACGGGGGCGGGAGGTTCCTACAATGAGCAGTTCTTC

d_call: .
v_call: TRBV9
clone_size: .
j_call: TRBJ1-6
cdr3_aa: CASQQGGSYNSPLHF
cdr3_nt: TGTGCCAGCCAACAGGGCGGCTCCTATAATTCACCCCTCCACTTT

d_call: TRBD1
v_call: TRBV7-9
clone_size: once
j_call: TRBJ1-3
cdr3_aa: CASSLQGPRYAIYF
cdr3_nt: TGTGCCAGCAGCCTACAGGGGCCCCGTTACGCCATATATTTT

d_call: TRBD1
v_call: TRBV30
clone_size: .
j_call: TRBJ2-5
cdr3_aa: CAWKGDSYQETQYF
cdr3_nt: TGTGCCTGGAAGGGGGACAGTTATCAAGAGACCCAGTACTTC

d_call: TRBD2
v_call: TRBV19
clone_size: .
j_call: TRBJ2-5
cdr3_aa: CASSIGPSASGRETQYF
cdr3_nt: TGTGCCAGTAGTATAGGCCCCTCAGCTAGCGGGCGAGAGACCCAGTACTTC

d_call: .
v_call: TRBV15
clone_size: .
j_call: TRBJ1-2
cdr3_aa: CATSRDTGGYTF
cdr3_nt: TGTGCCACCAGCAGAGATACGGGAGGCTACACCTTC

d_call: TRBD2
v_call: TRBV2
clone_size: .
j_call: TRBJ2-1
cdr3_aa: CASSPRLAGDNEQFF
cdr3_nt: TGTGCCAGCAGCCCCCGACTAGCGGGAGACAATGAGCAGTTCTTC

d_call: TRBD1
v_call: TRBV5-1
clone_size: .
j_call: TRBJ2-7
cdr3_aa: CASSLAPGQETYEQYF
cdr3_nt: TGCGCCAGCAGCTTGGCCCCGGGACAGGAAACCTACGAGCAGTACTTC

d_call: .
v_call: TRBV19
clone_size: once
j_call: TRBJ1-2
cdr3_aa: CASSTGGAGRPLYGYTF
cdr3_nt: TGTGCCAGTAGCACCGGGGGGGCAGGAAGACCACTCTATGGCTACACCTTC

d_call: .
v_call: TRBV6-5
clone_size: .
j_call: TRBJ1-6
cdr3_aa: CASKRVINSPLHF
cdr3_nt: TGTGCCAGCAAGAGAGTCATTAATTCACCCCTCCACTTT

d_call: TRBD1
v_call: TRBV6-5
clone_size: few
j_call: TRBJ2-3
cdr3_aa: CASSYVGRTGGSTQYF
cdr3_nt: TGTGCCAGCAGTTACGTAGGGCGGACAGGGGGTAGTACGCAGTATTTT

d_call: TRBD2
v_call: TRBV6-1
clone_size: .
j_call: TRBJ2-1
cdr3_aa: CASSEVLAGGPGDEQFF
cdr3_nt: TGTGCCAGCAGTGAGGTACTAGCGGGAGGGCCTGGGGATGAGCAGTTCTTC

d_call: TRBD1
v_call: TRBV18
clone_size: .
j_call: TRBJ1-1
cdr3_aa: CASSPAFGTVNTEAFF
cdr3_nt: TGTGCCAGCTCACCGGCCTTCGGGACAGTGAACACTGAAGCTTTCTTT

d_call: .
v_call: TRBV5-6
clone_size: .
j_call: TRBJ1-1
cdr3_aa: CASSLDRGGWTEAFF
cdr3_nt: TGTGCCAGCAGCTTGGATCGCGGGGGTTGGACTGAAGCTTTCTTT

d_call: .
v_call: TRBV5-4
clone_size: .
j_call: TRBJ2-3
cdr3_aa: CASSTVSAKDTQYF
cdr3_nt: TGTGCCAGCAGCACTGTCTCGGCCAAGGATACGCAGTATTTT

d_call: TRBD2
v_call: TRBV29-1
clone_size: .
j_call: TRBJ2-1
cdr3_aa: CSARTERESYNEQFF
cdr3_nt: TGCAGCGCCCGGACAGAGCGGGAGTCATACAATGAGCAGTTCTTC

d_call: TRBD2
v_call: TRBV5-4
clone_size: .
j_call: TRBJ2-5
cdr3_aa: CASSLGVSGGLETQYF
cdr3_nt: TGTGCCAGCAGCTTGGGAGTTAGCGGGGGCTTAGAGACCCAGTACTTC

d_call: TRBD1
v_call: TRBV5-1
clone_size: few
j_call: TRBJ1-4
cdr3_aa: CASSLRGGDEKLFF
cdr3_nt: TGCGCCAGCAGCTTGAGAGGGGGCGATGAAAAACTGTTTTTT

d_call: TRBD1
v_call: TRBV5-4
clone_size: .
j_call: TRBJ2-5
cdr3_aa: CASSFQGAEETQYF
cdr3_nt: TGTGCCAGCAGCTTCCAGGGGGCTGAGGAGACCCAGTACTTC

d_call: .
v_call: TRBV6-6
clone_size: once
j_call: TRBJ1-3
cdr3_aa: CASSVGNLGSGNTIYF
cdr3_nt: TGTGCCAGCAGTGTTGGGAATTTAGGCTCTGGAAACACCATATATTTT

d_call: TRBD2
v_call: TRBV6-5
clone_size: .
j_call: TRBJ2-1
cdr3_aa: CASRYGLAGDNEQFF
cdr3_nt: TGTGCCAGCAGATACGGACTAGCGGGAGACAATGAGCAGTTCTTC

d_call: TRBD2
v_call: TRBV18
clone_size: .
j_call: TRBJ2-1
cdr3_aa: CASSPPGLAGGKNEQFF
cdr3_nt: TGTGCCAGCTCACCCCCGGGACTAGCGGGAGGAAAGAATGAGCAGTTCTTC

d_call: TRBD2
v_call: TRBV4-2
clone_size: .
j_call: TRBJ2-3
cdr3_aa: CASSQGGGGADTQYF
cdr3_nt: TGTGCCAGCAGCCAAGGGGGGGGAGGGGCAGATACGCAGTATTTT

d_call: .
v_call: TRBV5-1
clone_size: .
j_call: TRBJ1-1
cdr3_aa: CASSLGDGVNTEAFF
cdr3_nt: TGCGCCAGCAGCTTGGGGGACGGAGTGAACACTGAAGCTTTCTTT

d_call: .
v_call: TRBV30
clone_size: .
j_call: TRBJ2-7
cdr3_aa: CAWSGPYEQYF
cdr3_nt: TGTGCCTGGAGTGGCCCTTACGAGCAGTACTTC

d_call: .
v_call: TRBV11-2
clone_size: .
j_call: TRBJ1-1
cdr3_aa: CASSIIRNTEAFF
cdr3_nt: TGTGCCAGCAGCATCATCCGGAACACTGAAGCTTTCTTT

d_call: .
v_call: TRBV5-1
clone_size: .
j_call: TRBJ1-3
cdr3_aa: CASSLNSLYSSGNTIYF
cdr3_nt: TGCGCCAGCAGCTTGAACAGTCTTTATAGCTCTGGAAACACCATATATTTT

d_call: TRBD1
v_call: TRBV18
clone_size: .
j_call: TRBJ1-1
cdr3_aa: CASGQGPNTEAFF
cdr3_nt: TGTGCCAGTGGACAGGGTCCGAACACTGAAGCTTTCTTT

d_call: .
v_call: TRBV7-9
clone_size: .
j_call: TRBJ2-4
cdr3_aa: CASEKNIQYF
cdr3_nt: TGTGCCAGCGAAAAAAACATTCAGTACTTC

d_call: .
v_call: TRBV5-5
clone_size: .
j_call: TRBJ2-6
cdr3_aa: CASSPPLTGSGANVLTF
cdr3_nt: TGTGCCAGCAGCCCGCCTCTCACAGGCTCTGGGGCCAACGTCCTGACTTTC

d_call: .
v_call: TRBV6-5
clone_size: .
j_call: TRBJ1-2
cdr3_aa: CASSYSREGQGYTF
cdr3_nt: TGTGCCAGCAGTTACTCGAGGGAGGGACAAGGCTACACCTTC

d_call: TRBD1
v_call: TRBV19
clone_size: once
j_call: TRBJ1-1
cdr3_aa: CASSRGQGDTEAFF
cdr3_nt: TGTGCCAGTAGTCGGGGACAGGGGGACACTGAAGCTTTCTTT

d_call: TRBD1
v_call: TRBV6-5
clone_size: .
j_call: TRBJ2-2
cdr3_aa: CASSWTGDTGELFF
cdr3_nt: TGTGCCAGCAGTTGGACAGGGGACACCGGGGAGCTGTTTTTT

d_call: .
v_call: TRBV10-3
clone_size: .
j_call: TRBJ2-7
cdr3_aa: CAISARDTYEQYF
cdr3_nt: TGTGCCATCAGTGCACGGGACACCTACGAGCAGTACTTC

d_call: .
v_call: TRBV7-9
clone_size: .
j_call: TRBJ2-2
cdr3_aa: CASSEGRDVNTGELFF
cdr3_nt: TGTGCCAGCAGCGAGGGGCGGGACGTGAACACCGGGGAGCTGTTTTTT

d_call: .
v_call: TRBV6-6
clone_size: .
j_call: TRBJ1-5
cdr3_aa: CASSQTEIGGNQPQHF
cdr3_nt: TGTGCCAGCAGTCAGACAGAGATAGGAGGCAATCAGCCCCAGCATTTT

d_call: .
v_call: TRBV9
clone_size: .
j_call: TRBJ2-1
cdr3_aa: CASSPAASYNEQFF
cdr3_nt: TGTGCCAGCAGCCCCGCGGCCTCCTACAATGAGCAGTTCTTC

d_call: TRBD1
v_call: TRBV10-3
clone_size: .
j_call: TRBJ1-5
cdr3_aa: CAIGTVNQPQHF
cdr3_nt: TGTGCCATCGGGACAGTCAATCAGCCCCAGCATTTT

d_call: TRBD1
v_call: TRBV7-2
clone_size: .
j_call: TRBJ2-7
cdr3_aa: CASSLGKTTGTIGEQYF
cdr3_nt: TGTGCCAGCAGCTTAGGGAAGACGACAGGGACCATAGGGGAGCAGTACTTC

d_call: .
v_call: TRBV18
clone_size: .
j_call: TRBJ2-7
cdr3_aa: CASSPGRAKGEQYF
cdr3_nt: TGTGCCAGCTCACCAGGAAGGGCTAAAGGCGAGCAGTACTTC

d_call: .
v_call: TRBV5-1
clone_size: .
j_call: TRBJ2-3
cdr3_aa: CASSLRGPGTDTQYF
cdr3_nt: TGCGCCAGCAGCTTACGGGGGCCGGGCACAGATACGCAGTATTTT